This TCR beta chain was sequenced during a study of blood T cell repertoires in COVID-19. Study-level information: Collection of acute and convalescent COVID-19 samples took place in the United States, Italy and Spain. Nucleic acid was either cDNA or gDNA, and it came from T cells, B-cell-depleted T cells, or PBMCs.

Participants spanned ages roughly 18 to 95 years and resided in some 22 US areas. The table lists this clone with a few counts. In germline, CDR1 is MDHEN, CDR2 SYDVKM. The CDR3 totals 14 residues. The V gene lost 1 base and the J gene lost 8 bases, with 14 bases spanning the gap. Study processing details: For nucleated cells, counts were estimated from reference gene primer amplification. The repertoire was sequenced with immunoSEQ multiplex PCR; TCRdb's copy has only in-frame clones and lacks some. The V and J calls and clone size come from that table; D and trimming were worked out from the DNA. The table includes some 210,000 clones, 81% detected once.

The TCR originated in a woman in her 50s with acute COVID-19. The chain employs TRBV28 and TRBJ1-1; D is perhaps TRBD1 (6 bases). Specimen: PBMCs or T cells enriched from blood (not recorded which). Here the CDR3 DNA reads TGTGCCAGCAGTTTATCCCCCCCGACAGGCGAAGCTTTCTTT. Amino acid sequence: CASSLSPPTGEAFF.